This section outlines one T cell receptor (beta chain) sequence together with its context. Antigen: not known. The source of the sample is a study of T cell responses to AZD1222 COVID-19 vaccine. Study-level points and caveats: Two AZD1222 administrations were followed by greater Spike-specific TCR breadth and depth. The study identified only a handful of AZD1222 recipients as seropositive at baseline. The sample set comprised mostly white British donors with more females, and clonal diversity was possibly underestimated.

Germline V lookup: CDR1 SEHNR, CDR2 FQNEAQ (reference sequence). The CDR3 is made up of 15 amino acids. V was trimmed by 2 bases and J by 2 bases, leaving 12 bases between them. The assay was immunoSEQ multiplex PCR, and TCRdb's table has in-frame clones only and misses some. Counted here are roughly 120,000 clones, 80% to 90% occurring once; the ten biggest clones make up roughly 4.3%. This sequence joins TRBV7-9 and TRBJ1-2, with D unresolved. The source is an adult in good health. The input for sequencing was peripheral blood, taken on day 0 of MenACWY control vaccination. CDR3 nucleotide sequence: TGTGCCAGCAGCTTATCCTACGGAGACAACTATGGCTACACCTTC. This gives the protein CASSLSYGDNYGYTF.